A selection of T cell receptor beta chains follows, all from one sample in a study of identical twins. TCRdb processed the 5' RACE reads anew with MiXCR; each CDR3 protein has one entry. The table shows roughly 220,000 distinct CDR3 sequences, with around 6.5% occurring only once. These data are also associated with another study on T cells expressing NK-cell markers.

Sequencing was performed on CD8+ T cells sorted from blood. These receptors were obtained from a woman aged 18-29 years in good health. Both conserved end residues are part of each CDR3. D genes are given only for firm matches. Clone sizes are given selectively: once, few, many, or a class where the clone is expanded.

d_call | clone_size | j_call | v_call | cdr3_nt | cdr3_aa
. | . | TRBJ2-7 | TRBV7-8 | TGTGCCAGCAGCCCGGAGGATGGGGCGTTTTACGAGCAGTACTTC | CASSPEDGAFYEQYF
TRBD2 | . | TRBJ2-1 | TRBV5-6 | TGTGCCAGCGGCTTTTCCTTAAGCGGGAGTATAGCGGATGAGCAGTTCTTC | CASGFSLSGSIADEQFF
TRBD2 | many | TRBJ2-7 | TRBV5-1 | TGCGCCAGCAGCTTGGTGGGTCAGCTAGCGGGAGAAGACGAGCAGTACTTC | CASSLVGQLAGEDEQYF
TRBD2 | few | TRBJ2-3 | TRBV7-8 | TGTGCCAGCAGCTTAGTACGGGGGGGCCAAGATACGCAGTATTTT | CASSLVRGGQDTQYF
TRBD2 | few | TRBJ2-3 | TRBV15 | TGTGCCACCAGCAGAGATGAAGAGGGAGGGCCCGGCACAGATACGCAGTATTTT | CATSRDEEGGPGTDTQYF
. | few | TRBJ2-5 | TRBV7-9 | TGTGCCAGCAGCTTTGTAGCGGGCCAGGGGGAGACCCAGTACTTC | CASSFVAGQGETQYF
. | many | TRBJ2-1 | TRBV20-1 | TGCAGTGCTAGCACCGGAAATGAGCAGTTCTTC | CSASTGNEQFF
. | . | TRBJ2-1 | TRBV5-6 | TGTGCCAGCAGCTTGTCGTTCAATGAGCAGTTCTTC | CASSLSFNEQFF
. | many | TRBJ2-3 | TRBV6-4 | TGTGCCAGCAGTGCAGCTCCCACAGATACGCAGTATTTT | CASSAAPTDTQYF
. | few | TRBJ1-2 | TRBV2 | TGTGCCAGCAGTGAGGACGGTGGCTACACCTTC | CASSEDGGYTF
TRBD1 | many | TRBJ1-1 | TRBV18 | TGTGCCAGCTCTCGGCGCCGGGACAGGGAGGAAGCTTTCTTT | CASSRRRDREEAFF
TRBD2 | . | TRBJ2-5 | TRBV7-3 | TGTGCCAGCAGCTTTGGGGAGGGAGACCAAGAGACCCAGTACTTC | CASSFGEGDQETQYF
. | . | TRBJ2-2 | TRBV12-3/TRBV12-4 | TGTGCCAGCAGTTTAGCCGGGAGGGGACAGGGAAAAACCGGGGAGCTGTTTTTT | CASSLAGRGQGKTGELFF
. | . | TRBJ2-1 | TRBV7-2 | TGTGCCAGCAGCCCCCCAATCGTCAATGAGCAGTTCTTC | CASSPPIVNEQFF
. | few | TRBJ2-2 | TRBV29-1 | TGCAGCGCCCGGCTACAGGGTGTTGGCGGGGAGCTGTTTTTT | CSARLQGVGGELFF
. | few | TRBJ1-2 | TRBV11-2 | TGTGCCAGCAGCTTAGATGGGGCCGGCAGTTACTATGGCTACACCTTC | CASSLDGAGSYYGYTF
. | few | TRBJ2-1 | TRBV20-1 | TGCAGTGCTAGAGATGCGAGGATGAGCTCCTACAATGAGCAGTTCTTC | CSARDARMSSYNEQFF
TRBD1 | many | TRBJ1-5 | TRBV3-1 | TGTGCCAGCAGCCCGGACAGGGGCGATAGCAATCAGCCCCAGCATTTT | CASSPDRGDSNQPQHF
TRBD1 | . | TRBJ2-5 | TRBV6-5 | TGTGCCAGCAGTTACCGGACAGGGTTGGGGACCCAGTACTTC | CASSYRTGLGTQYF
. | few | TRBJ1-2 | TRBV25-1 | TGTGCCAGCAGTGAAACCGGGACTAACTATGGCTACACCTTC | CASSETGTNYGYTF
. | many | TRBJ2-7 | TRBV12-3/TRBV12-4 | TGTGCCAGCAGCCCTCAGGGTCGGAACGAGCAGTACTTC | CASSPQGRNEQYF
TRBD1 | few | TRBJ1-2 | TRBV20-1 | TGCAGTGCAAACTCAGGGGGTGGCTACACCTTC | CSANSGGGYTF
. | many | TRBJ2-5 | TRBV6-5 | TGTGCCAGCAGTTACCCCCCAGAGACCCAGTACTTC | CASSYPPETQYF
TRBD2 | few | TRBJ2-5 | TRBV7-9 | TGTGCCAGCAGCCTTTCCGGGACTAGAGGGGAGACCCAGTACTTC | CASSLSGTRGETQYF
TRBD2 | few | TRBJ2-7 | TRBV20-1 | TGCAGTGCTAGAGACGGGACTAGCGGGAGCTACGAGCAGTACTTC | CSARDGTSGSYEQYF
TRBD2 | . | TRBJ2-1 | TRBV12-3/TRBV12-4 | TGTGCCAGCACCTGGGGGGGGACCTACAATGAGCAGTTCTTC | CASTWGGTYNEQFF
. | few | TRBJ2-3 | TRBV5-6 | TGTGCCAGCAGCAACTGGGTAGTAGCCACAGATACGCAGTATTTT | CASSNWVVATDTQYF
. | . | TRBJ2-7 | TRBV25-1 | TGTGCCAGCCTCGACAGCATTCTCTACGAGCAGTACTTC | CASLDSILYEQYF
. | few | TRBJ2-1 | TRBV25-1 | TGTGCCAGCAGTGAAGCGCAGGCTTCCTACAATGAGCAGTTCTTC | CASSEAQASYNEQFF
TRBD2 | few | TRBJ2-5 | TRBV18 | TGTGCCAGCTCAACAGGTTGGCTAGCGGCTCAAAACCTCCAAGAGACCCAGTACTTC | CASSTGWLAAQNLQETQYF
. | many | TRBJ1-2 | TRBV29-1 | TGCAGCGTTGGGTCGGAAGGGGTTTGGGGAGCTAACTATGGCTACACCTTC | CSVGSEGVWGANYGYTF
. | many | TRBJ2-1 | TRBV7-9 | TGTGCCAGCAGCTGGGAAGGAAGCCTCCACAATGAGCAGTTCTTC | CASSWEGSLHNEQFF
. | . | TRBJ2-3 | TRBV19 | TGTGCCAGTAGTGCCTTATACTTGGAACCGCAGTATTTT | CASSALYLEPQYF
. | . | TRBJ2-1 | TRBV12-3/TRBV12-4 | TGTGCCAGCAGCCCTTACCTCGTCGAGCAGTTCTTC | CASSPYLVEQFF
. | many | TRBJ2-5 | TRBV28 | TGTGCCAGCAGTCTACAGGGAGGGGAAGAGACCCAGTACTTC | CASSLQGGEETQYF
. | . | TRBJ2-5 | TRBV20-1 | TGCAGTGCTCCCCGTGAGGGGCATATAGAGACCCAGTACTTC | CSAPREGHIETQYF
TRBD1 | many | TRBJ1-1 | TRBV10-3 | TGTGCCATCAGCACCGGGACAGGGGGCTTGAACACTGAAGCTTTCTTT | CAISTGTGGLNTEAFF
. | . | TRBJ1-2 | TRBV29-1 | TGCAGCTTCATGGGGGATGGCTACACCTTC | CSFMGDGYTF